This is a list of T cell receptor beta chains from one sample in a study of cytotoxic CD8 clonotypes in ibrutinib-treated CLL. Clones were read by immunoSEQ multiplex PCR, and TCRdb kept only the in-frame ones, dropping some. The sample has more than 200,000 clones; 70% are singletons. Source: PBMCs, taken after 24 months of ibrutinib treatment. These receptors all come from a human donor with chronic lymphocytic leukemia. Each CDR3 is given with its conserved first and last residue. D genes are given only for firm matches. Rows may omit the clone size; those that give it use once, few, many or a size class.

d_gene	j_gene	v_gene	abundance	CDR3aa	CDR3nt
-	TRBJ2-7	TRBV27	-	CASSSLWGEQYF	TGTGCCAGCAGTTCCCTGTGGGGCGAGCAGTACTTC
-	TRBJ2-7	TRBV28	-	CASTPGGPYEQYF	TGTGCCAGCACCCCCGGCGGGCCCTACGAGCAGTACTTC
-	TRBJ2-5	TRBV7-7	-	CASTRGVEETQYF	TGTGCTAGCACCAGGGGCGTGGAGGAGACCCAGTACTTC
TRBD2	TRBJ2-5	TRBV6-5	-	CASSYSTGLAGSQYF	TGTGCCAGCAGTTACTCAACGGGACTAGCGGGGTCCCAGTACTTC
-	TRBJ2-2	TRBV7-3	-	CASSSDPGQANTGELFF	TGTGCCAGCAGCTCAGACCCGGGACAAGCGAACACCGGGGAGCTGTTTTTT
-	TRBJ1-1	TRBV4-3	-	CASSQDIRNTEAFF	TGCGCCAGCAGCCAAGATATTAGAAACACTGAAGCTTTCTTT
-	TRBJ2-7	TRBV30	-	CAWRDNKDFPSSYEQYF	TGTGCCTGGAGAGACAATAAGGACTTCCCCAGCTCCTACGAGCAGTACTTC
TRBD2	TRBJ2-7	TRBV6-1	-	CASSALLADYEQYF	TGTGCCAGCAGTGCTTTACTAGCGGACTACGAGCAGTACTTC
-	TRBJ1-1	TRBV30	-	CAWSGSGDTEAFF	TGTGCCTGGAGTGGGTCTGGGGACACTGAAGCTTTCTTT
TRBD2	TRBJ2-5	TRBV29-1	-	CSLRLAEETQYF	TGCAGTCTAAGACTAGCGGAAGAGACCCAGTACTTC
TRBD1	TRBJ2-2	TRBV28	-	CASSPLTGGESGELFF	TGTGCCAGCTCCCCACTGACAGGGGGTGAGTCCGGGGAGCTGTTTTTT
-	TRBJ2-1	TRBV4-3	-	CASSQEVLNHEQFF	TGCGCCAGCAGCCAAGAAGTACTCAACCATGAGCAGTTCTTC
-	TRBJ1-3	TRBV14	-	CASSPFRAMGGNTIYF	TGTGCCAGCAGCCCATTCAGGGCGATGGGAGGAAACACCATATATTTT
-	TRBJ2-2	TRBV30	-	CAWMRDVQIGELFF	TGTGCCTGGATGCGGGACGTCCAAATAGGCGAGCTGTTTTTT
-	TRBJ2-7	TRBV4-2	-	CASSQEELAVHEQYF	TGTGCCAGCAGCCAAGAGGAGTTGGCAGTGCACGAGCAGTACTTC
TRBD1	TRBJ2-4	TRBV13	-	CASSLVGFGTGENIQYF	TGTGCCAGCAGCTTAGTAGGGTTTGGAACAGGGGAAAACATTCAGTACTTC
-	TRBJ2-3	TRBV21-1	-	CASSTHSTSGRASFTDTQYF	TGTGCCAGCAGCACCCATTCGACTAGCGGGAGGGCATCGTTTACAGATACGCAGTATTTT
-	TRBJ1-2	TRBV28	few	CASWGGYTF	TGTGCCAGCTGGGGTGGCTACACCTTC
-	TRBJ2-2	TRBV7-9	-	CASSSSGAGELFF	TGTGCCAGCAGCTCCTCAGGGGCCGGGGAGCTGTTTTTT
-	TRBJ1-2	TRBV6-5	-	CASMGRPYGYTF	TGTGCCAGCATGGGCCGGCCCTATGGCTACACCTTC
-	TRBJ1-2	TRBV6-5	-	CASSRKDRVF	TGTGCCAGCAGTCGAAAGGACAGAGTCTTC
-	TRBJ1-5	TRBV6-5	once	CASSYSGGEPQHF	TGTGCCAGCAGTTACTCCGGCGGGGAGCCCCAGCATTTT
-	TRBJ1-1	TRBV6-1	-	CASTRDSSYTEAFF	TGTGCCAGCACCCGGGACTCCTCTTACACTGAAGCTTTCTTT
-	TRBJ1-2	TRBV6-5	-	CASTNPTNYGYTF	TGTGCCAGCACCAACCCCACTAACTATGGCTACACCTTC
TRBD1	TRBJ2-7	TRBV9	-	CASSAPGQLTEQYF	TGTGCCAGCAGCGCGCCGGGACAGCTAACCGAGCAGTACTTC
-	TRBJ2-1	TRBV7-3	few	CASSLGVGWVNEQFF	TGTGCCAGCAGCTTAGGGGTCGGTTGGGTCAATGAGCAGTTCTTC
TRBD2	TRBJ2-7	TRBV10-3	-	CATGRTSGRPGDEQYF	TGTGCCACCGGCCGGACTAGCGGGAGGCCAGGCGACGAGCAGTACTTC
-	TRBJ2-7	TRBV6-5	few	CASSPEERFYEQYF	TGTGCCAGCAGCCCCGAGGAGCGGTTCTACGAGCAGTACTTC
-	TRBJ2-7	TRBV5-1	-	CASTSGSSDEQYF	TGCGCCAGCACATCTGGGAGTAGCGACGAGCAGTACTTC
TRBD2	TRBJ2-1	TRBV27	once	CASSSGTSGMVEQFF	TGTGCCAGCAGTTCTGGGACTAGCGGGATGGTTGAGCAGTTCTTC
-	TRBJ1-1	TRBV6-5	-	CATGLNTEAFF	TGTGCCACCGGCCTGAACACTGAAGCTTTCTTT
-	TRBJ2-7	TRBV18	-	CASSPGLAMAYEQYF	TGTGCCAGCTCACCAGGGCTAGCGATGGCCTACGAGCAGTACTTC
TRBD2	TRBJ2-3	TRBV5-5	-	CASSLDGLAIDTQYF	TGTGCCAGCAGCTTGGACGGACTAGCAATCGATACGCAGTATTTT
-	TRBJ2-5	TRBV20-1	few	CSAPTWETQYF	TGCAGTGCCCCAACGTGGGAGACCCAGTACTTC
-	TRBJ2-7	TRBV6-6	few	CASSYSQGGRDEQYF	TGTGCCAGCAGTTATTCTCAGGGGGGTCGGGACGAGCAGTACTTC
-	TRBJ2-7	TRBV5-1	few	CASSFENSYEQYF	TGCGCCAGCAGCTTCGAAAACTCCTACGAGCAGTACTTC
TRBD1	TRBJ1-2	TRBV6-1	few	CASSGGQGGYTF	TGTGCCAGCAGTGGCGGACAGGGCGGCTACACCTTC
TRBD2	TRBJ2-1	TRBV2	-	CASSGLAGGREQFF	TGTGCCAGCTCAGGACTAGCGGGAGGACGAGAGCAGTTCTTC
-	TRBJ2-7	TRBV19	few	CASSISRLSSYEQYF	TGTGCCAGTAGTATTTCCAGACTTAGCTCCTACGAGCAGTACTTC
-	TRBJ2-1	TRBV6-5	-	CASSYSIKGLEQFF	TGTGCCAGCAGTTACTCGATTAAGGGCCTTGAGCAGTTCTTC
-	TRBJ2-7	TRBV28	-	CASSLRAVSSYEQYF	TGTGCCAGCAGTTTAAGGGCTGTTAGCTCCTACGAGCAGTACTTC
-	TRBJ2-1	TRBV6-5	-	CASSQNNNEQFF	TGTGCCAGCAGCCAAAATAACAATGAGCAGTTCTTC
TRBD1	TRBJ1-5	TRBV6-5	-	CASLDRGNQPQHF	TGTGCCAGCCTGGACAGGGGAAATCAGCCCCAGCATTTT
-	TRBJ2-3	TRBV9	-	CASSVGRREDTQYF	TGTGCCAGCAGCGTAGGCAGGCGTGAAGATACGCAGTATTTT
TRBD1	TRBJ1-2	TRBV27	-	CASRPRGQGVLGYTF	TGTGCCAGCAGGCCTCGGGGACAGGGGGTGCTTGGCTACACCTTC
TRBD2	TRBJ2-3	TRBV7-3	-	CASSSPPGLATDTQYF	TGTGCCAGCAGCTCCCCGCCGGGACTAGCGACAGATACGCAGTATTTT
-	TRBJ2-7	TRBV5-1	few	CASSLVVRAEQYF	TGCGCCAGCAGCTTGGTTGTGCGTGCCGAGCAGTACTTC
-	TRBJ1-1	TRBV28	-	CATKTGMNTEAFF	TGTGCCACTAAGACAGGCATGAACACTGAAGCTTTCTTT
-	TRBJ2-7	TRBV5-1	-	CASSFTSDSYYEQYF	TGCGCCAGCAGCTTTACCAGCGACTCCTACTACGAGCAGTACTTC
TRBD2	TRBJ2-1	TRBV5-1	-	CASSPQGLAEWYNEQFF	TGCGCCAGCAGCCCCCAGGGCCTAGCGGAATGGTACAATGAGCAGTTCTTC
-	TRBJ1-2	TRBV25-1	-	CASSEGPRSYGYTF	TGTGCCAGCAGTGAGGGACCAAGGAGCTATGGCTACACCTTC